There are a few counts of the clone carrying this TCR beta chain. Its antigen remains unidentified. This entry comes from a study of T cell repertoires in cytomegalovirus infection. Across the whole study: Use of recently identified HLA-C-restricted and well-studied HLA-B-restricted CMV epitopes was part of the study. Shared public TCR beta signatures pointed to both CMV infection and a matching HLA type.

Trimming left V 5 bases short and J 2 bases short, with 14 bases between. The germline V gene encodes CDR1 MNHEY and CDR2 SMNVEV (reference sequence). This CDR3 spans 15 amino acids. Findings of the study overall: What dominated the ex vivo response were HLA-C-restricted CMV-specific TCR beta clonotypes. Identification of carriers of CMV plus the relevant HLA was performed using cumulative public TCR beta family frequency.

One entry per CDR3 protein results from TCRdb running MiXCR on the reads. The repertoire holds fewer than 950,000 distinct CDR3 sequences, with roughly 33% as singletons. This chain uses TRBV27 with TRBJ2-3, with D maybe TRBD1 (6 bases). This material consisted of cultured CD8+ T cells from PBMCs, taken from culture after CMV antigen stimulation. The sequence derives from a human donor in good health (CMV status not recorded). Some clones in this sample may be carry-over from other donors' samples. The CDR3 is CASSTTGRPTDTQYF. The CDR3, as DNA: TGTGCCAGCAGTACCACAGGGCGCCCCACAGATACGCAGTATTTT.